This T cell receptor (beta chain) was observed in a study of blood T cell repertoires in COVID-19. Overall study context: Samples representing acute and convalescent COVID-19 were sourced from the United States, Italy and Spain. Sources were T cells, B-cell-depleted T cells, or PBMCs; the material itself was cDNA or gDNA.

In the study's own analysis: Using reference gene primer amplification, nucleated cell counts were estimated. TCRdb's copy holds only in-frame clones and misses some; the assay was immunoSEQ multiplex PCR. That table supplies the V and J calls and clone size; D and trimming were determined from the DNA. The sample comprises about 200,000 clones, around four fifths of which are singletons, and around 0.93% rests with the top ten. CDR1 and CDR2 (germline): GTSNPN, SVGIG (reference sequence). With V trimmed by 5 bases and J by 5 bases, 8 bases remained unmatched. The CDR3 runs 13 residues. The Seattle patients joined while their infection was active and were tracked longitudinally afterward. The sample holds a few counts of this clone.

Sequencing was done on a sample of peripheral blood. This clonotype was sampled from a man aged 55 to 70 with COVID-19, enrolled during active disease. V and J are TRBV30 and TRBJ2-5; 7 bases are a match to TRBD1. The CDR3 spells CAWVGQVGETQYF. CDR3 sequence (DNA): TGTGCCTGGGTTGGACAGGTCGGGGAGACCCAGTACTTC.